This T cell receptor beta chain was documented in a study of cytomegalovirus exposure and HLA in healthy donors. The CDR3 totals 15 residues. Germline V gives CDR1 LNHDA, CDR2 SQIVND (reference sequence). V was clipped by 7 bases and J by 4 bases; unmatched bases: 10. Researchers ran the PCR with 60 Vbeta and 13 Jbeta primers. TCRdb's table, derived via immunoSEQ multiplex PCR, lists solely in-frame clones and lacks some. The data show about 140,000 clones, 55% to 75% seen once. General study points: A list of about 180 TCR beta chains associated with cytomegalovirus was given. Earlier analysis yielded a pattern in which most TCR beta V segments were productive about 87% or about 30% of the time. According to reports, the classifier identified cytomegalovirus status with high specificity and sensitivity.

This clone was observed a handful of times. Its specificity is not known. V and J are TRBV19 and TRBJ2-1; TRBD1 matches at 7 bases. Material for sequencing was PBMCs. The clonotype was recovered from a man in his fifties in good health and CMV-seropositive. The CDR3 reads CASTPGQQTYNEQFF. CDR3 nucleotide sequence: TGTGCCAGTACTCCGGGACAGCAAACTTACAATGAGCAGTTCTTC.